This passage covers 20 T cell receptor beta chains from one sample sequenced in a study of blood T cell repertoires in COVID-19. Sequencing used immunoSEQ multiplex PCR; TCRdb keeps in-frame clones, though not all of them. The repertoire consists of about 300,000 clones, with 65% to 90% occurring once and the leading ten covering about an eighth. The specimen sequenced was peripheral blood. These receptors all come from a human donor in a cohort sampled during active COVID-19.

V is TRBV4-1 and J is TRBJ1-2; 8 bases agree with TRBD1. V was pared by 3 bases and J by 0 bases, with 3 bases of the junction left unmatched. CDR1 and CDR2 from the germline V gene are MGHRA and YSYEKL. The CDR3 is 15 amino acids. Here the CDR3 reads CASSQATGANYGYTF. For the CDR3, the DNA is TGCGCCAGCAGCCAGGCGACAGGGGCTAACTATGGCTACACCTTC.

The chain has TRBV7-2 and TRBJ2-3; possibly TRBD1 for D (7 bases). The CDR3 length is 14 residues. Per germline, CDR1 SGHTA and CDR2 FQGNSA. V shed 8 bases and J shed 0 bases, with 12 bases lying between them. The CDR3: CASAGTASTDTQYF. DNA for the CDR3: TGTGCCAGCGCGGGGACAGCTAGCACAGATACGCAGTATTTT.

The chain uses TRBV19 and TRBJ2-3, with a weak D call TRBD2 (5 bases). V was cut by 5 bases and J by 0 bases, with 9 bases left in between. The CDR3 runs 14 residues. Germline V gene sequence: CDR1 LNHDA, CDR2 SQIVND (reference sequence). The CDR3 here is CASSPSGSTDTQYF. CDR3 nucleotides: TGTGCCAGTAGTCCCAGCGGTAGCACAGATACGCAGTATTTT.

Regarding this clone: A read error may produce the germline difference seen at one junction end. The genes are TRBV7-7 and TRBJ1-5, with unresolved D. Looked up from germline, CDR1 is SSHAT and CDR2 is FNYEAQ (reference sequence). CDR3 length: 14 amino acids. This chain's CDR3 is CASSLAVRNQPQHF. As DNA, the CDR3 is TGTGCTAGCAGCTTAGCGGTCAGAAATCAGCCCCAGCATTTT.

J is TRBJ1-2 and V is TRBV28, with 7 bases aligning to TRBD1. The CDR3 extends over 14 amino acids. The trim removed 5 bases at V and 8 bases at J, leaving 11 bases unmatched. The germline gives CDR1 MDHEN, CDR2 SYDVKM. The CDR3 loop reads CASSPGQAIYGYTF. In nucleotides, the CDR3 is TGTGCCAGCAGTCCTGGACAGGCTATCTACGGCTACACCTTC.

This clone showed up just once. The chain joins TRBV19 to TRBJ2-7; 8 nucleotides match TRBD1. Looked up from germline, CDR1 is LNHDA and CDR2 is SQIVND (reference sequence). J gave up 3 bases and V 5 bases, and 12 bases lay outside the gene matches. There are 16 residues in the CDR3. The CDR3 nucleotides are TGTGCCAGTAGTGCCCCGGACAGGGCGGCGAACTACGAGCAGTACTTC. This translates into CASSAPDRAANYEQYF.

The table lists this clone with a few counts. The junction shows a germline mismatch at one end, possibly a read error. The chain uses TRBV4-1 and TRBJ1-4, with TRBD1 matching over 8 bases. The germline V gene has CDR1 MGHRA and CDR2 YSYEKL. The CDR3 length is 14 residues. The CDR3 DNA reads as TGCGCCAGCAGCCAAGATCTCGGACAGGGACCAAAGGTTTTT. Residues: CASSQDLGQGPKVF.

The rearrangement uses TRBV28 and TRBJ2-7; maybe TRBD2 (5 bases). The germline gives CDR1 MDHEN, CDR2 SYDVKM. V lost 4 bases and J lost 7, with 11 bases in between. This CDR3 is built from 12 residues. The DNA for the CDR3 is TGTGCCAGCAGTTCCCACCCGGGAGAGCAGTACTTC. Translating gives CASSSHPGEQYF. Looking up the rest from reference TRBV28 and TRBJ2-7 gives the full variable domain: DVKVTQSSRYLVKRTGEKVFLECVQDMDHENMFWYRQDPGLGLRLIYFSYDVKMKEKGDIPEGYSVSREKKERFSLILESASTNQTSMYLCASSSHPGEQYFGPGTRLTVT.

V is TRBV9 and J is TRBJ2-3; TRBD2 matches 9 bases. Per germline, CDR1 SGDLS and CDR2 YYNGEE. The CDR3 is 14 residues long. The junction had 3 bases not matched to a gene; V was cut back by 3 bases and J by 4 bases. The CDR3 sequence is CASSGSGRSDTQYF. The DNA of the CDR3 is TGTGCCAGCAGCGGTAGCGGGAGATCAGATACGCAGTATTTT.

In its sample, this clone was seen once. The chain carries TRBV28 and TRBJ1-5; 10 bases align to TRBD1. V gave up 6 bases and J gave up 5 bases; unmatched junction bases: 10. CDR3 length: 16 amino acids. The germline CDR1 and CDR2 sequences are MDHEN and SYDVKM. The CDR3 DNA reads TGTGCCAGCAGCCCCCCCCGGACAGGGGGGTATCAGCCCCAGCATTTT. It yields the protein CASSPPRTGGYQPQHF. Supplemented by reference TRBV28 and TRBJ1-5, the full variable domain reads DVKVTQSSRYLVKRTGEKVFLECVQDMDHENMFWYRQDPGLGLRLIYFSYDVKMKEKGDIPEGYSVSREKKERFSLILESASTNQTSMYLCASSPPRTGGYQPQHFGDGTRLSIL.

The J gene is TRBJ1-1, the V gene TRBV6-5, with a possible D match to TRBD1 (5 bases). The V gene's germline CDR1 is MNHEY and CDR2 SVGAGI. The CDR3 has 16 amino acids. Trimming shortened V by 2 bases and J by 0 bases, and 13 bases separated the two germline ends. The CDR3 sequence is CASSYIRDSMNTEAFF. CDR3 bases: TGTGCCAGCAGTTACATCCGGGACTCCATGAACACTGAAGCTTTCTTT.

The J gene is TRBJ2-7, the V gene TRBV5-1; 7 nucleotides match TRBD2. The J segment lost 4 bases and the V segment lost 4 bases, leaving 5 bases of the junction unmatched. The CDR3 is 13 amino acids. Germline V gene sequence: CDR1 SGHRS, CDR2 YFSETQ. For the CDR3, the DNA is TGCGCCAGCAGCCGCTTGGGGGGGTACGAGCAGTACTTC. Its protein is CASSRLGGYEQYF.

The genes are TRBV4-3 and TRBJ2-1; perhaps TRBD2 as D (6 bases). Germline V gene sequence: CDR1 LGHNA, CDR2 YSLEER. Deletions cut 1 base from V and 8 bases from J, with 18 bases between. The CDR3 has 16 amino acids. The CDR3, as DNA: TGCGCCAGCAGCCAAGTACCGGGACTCCCAGGGCATGAGCAGTTCTTC. It is translated as CASSQVPGLPGHEQFF.

V is TRBV7-2 and J is TRBJ2-3; D is unresolved. V lost 1 base to trimming and J lost 1 base, with 6 bases between them. The CDR3 extends over 14 amino acids. Germline lookup yields CDR1 SGHTA and CDR2 FQGNSA. The chain's CDR3 is CASSLGSGTDTQYF. CDR3 DNA sequence: TGTGCCAGCAGCTTAGGCAGCGGCACAGATACGCAGTATTTT.

The gene calls are TRBV7-9 and TRBJ2-1, with D tentatively TRBD2 (5 bases). The CDR3 length is 13 residues. CDR1 is SEHNR and CDR2 is FQNEAQ in the germline V gene (reference sequence). Trimming pared 3 bases from V and 6 bases from J, leaving 9 bases between. CDR3: CASSFSAGNEQFF. The CDR3 nucleotides are TGTGCCAGCAGCTTTAGCGCCGGCAATGAGCAGTTCTTC.

In this sample, this clone turned up once. The chain is built from TRBV7-9 and TRBJ1-1; D is possibly TRBD1 (6 bases). This CDR3 comprises 17 residues. From germline, CDR1 is SEHNR and CDR2 FQNEAQ (reference sequence). The V and J ends lost 6 bases and 0 bases respectively, with 20 bases between them. CDR3 DNA: TGTGCCAGCAGGCCCGGGCCGGGACAACAAATGAACACTGAAGCTTTCTTT. Protein product: CASRPGPGQQMNTEAFF.

This clone was recorded only once. The V call is TRBV27, the J call TRBJ2-3, with TRBD2 matching 7 bases. V was pared by 3 bases and J by 6 bases, with 3 bases of the junction left unmatched. This CDR3 is built from 13 residues. Germline CDR1 and CDR2: MNHEY and SMNVEV (reference sequence). For the CDR3, the DNA is TGTGCCAGCAGTTTTGGGGGAGGGGATACGCAGTATTTT. This codes for CASSFGGGDTQYF.

The chain joins TRBV5-4 to TRBJ2-2; 11 nucleotides match TRBD2. CDR3 length equals 16 residues. The junction had 6 bases not matched to a gene; V was cut back by 2 bases and J by 6 bases. Germline V gene data show CDR1 as SGHNT and CDR2 as YYREEE (reference sequence). The CDR3, as DNA: TGTGCCAGCAGCTTACCAGGGACTAGCGGCTCCGGGGAGCTGTTTTTT. Amino acids: CASSLPGTSGSGELFF.

The chain carries TRBV12-3 or TRBV12-4 and TRBJ1-2; weak D call: TRBD1 (6 bases). The germline V and J ends were trimmed by 1 base and 6 bases, with 9 bases remaining between them. The CDR3 is made up of 13 amino acids. DNA for the CDR3: TGTGCCAGCAGTTTAGACAGGGTGAATGGCTACACCTTC. Translated, it gives CASSLDRVNGYTF.

The chain links TRBV14 to TRBJ1-6; 10 bases are shared with TRBD1. CDR3 length equals 14 residues. V lost 5 bases to trimming and J lost 5 bases; unmatched junction nucleotides: 0. The germline V gene encodes CDR1 SGHDN and CDR2 FVKESK. This chain's CDR3 is CASSDRGHNSPLHF. CDR3 DNA sequence: TGTGCCAGCAGCGACAGGGGGCATAATTCACCCCTCCACTTT. The full variable domain, with the rest looked up from reference TRBV14 and TRBJ1-6, is EAGVTQFPSHSVIEKGQTVTLRCDPISGHDNLYWYRRVMGKEIKFLLHFVKESKQDESGMPNNRFLAERTGGTYSTLKVQPAELEDSGVYFCASSDRGHNSPLHFGNGTRLTVT.